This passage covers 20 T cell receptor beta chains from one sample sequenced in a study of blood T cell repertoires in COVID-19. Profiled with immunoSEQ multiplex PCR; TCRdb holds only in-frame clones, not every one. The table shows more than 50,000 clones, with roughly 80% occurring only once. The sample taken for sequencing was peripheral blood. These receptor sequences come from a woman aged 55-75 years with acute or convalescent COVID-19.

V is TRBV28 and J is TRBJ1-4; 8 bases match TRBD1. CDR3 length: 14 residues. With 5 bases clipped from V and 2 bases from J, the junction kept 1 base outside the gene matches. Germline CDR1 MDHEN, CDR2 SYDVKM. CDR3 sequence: CASSTGGTNEKLFF. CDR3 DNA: TGTGCCAGCAGTACAGGGGGTACTAATGAAAAACTGTTTTTT.

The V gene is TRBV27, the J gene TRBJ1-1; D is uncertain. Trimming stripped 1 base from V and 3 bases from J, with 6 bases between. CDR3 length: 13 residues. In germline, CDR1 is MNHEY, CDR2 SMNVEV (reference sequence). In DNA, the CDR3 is TGTGCCAGCAGTTTATACAGACACACTGAAGCTTTCTTT. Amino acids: CASSLYRHTEAFF.

The CDR3 DNA follows: TGTGCCAGCAGTGTAGGGGCAGAGGGAAACACCATATATTTT. As protein: CASSVGAEGNTIYF. The chain couples TRBV2 to TRBJ1-3; D possibly corresponds to TRBD1 (5 bases). Trimming left V 4 bases short and J 4 bases short, with 11 bases between. This CDR3 region has 14 residues. Germline V gene data show CDR1 as SNHLY and CDR2 as FYNNEI.

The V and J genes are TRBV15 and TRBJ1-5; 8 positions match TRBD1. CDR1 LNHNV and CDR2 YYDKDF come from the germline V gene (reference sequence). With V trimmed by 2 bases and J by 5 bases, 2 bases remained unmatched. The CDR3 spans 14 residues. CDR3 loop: CATSRTGGDQPQHF. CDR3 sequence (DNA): TGTGCCACCAGCAGAACAGGGGGAGATCAGCCCCAGCATTTT.

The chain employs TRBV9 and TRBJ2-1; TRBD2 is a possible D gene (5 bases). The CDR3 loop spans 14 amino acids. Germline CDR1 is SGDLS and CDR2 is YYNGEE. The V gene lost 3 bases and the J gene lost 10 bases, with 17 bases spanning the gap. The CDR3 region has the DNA TGTGCCAGCAGCGCCGAGAACCTAGAGGGCGAGCAGTTCTTC. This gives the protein CASSAENLEGEQFF. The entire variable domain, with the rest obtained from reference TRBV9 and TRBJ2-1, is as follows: DSGVTQTPKHLITATGQRVTLRCSPRSGDLSVYWYQQSLDQGLQFLIQYYNGEERAKGNILERFSAQQFPDLHSELNLSSLELGDSALYFCASSAENLEGEQFFGPGTRLTVL.

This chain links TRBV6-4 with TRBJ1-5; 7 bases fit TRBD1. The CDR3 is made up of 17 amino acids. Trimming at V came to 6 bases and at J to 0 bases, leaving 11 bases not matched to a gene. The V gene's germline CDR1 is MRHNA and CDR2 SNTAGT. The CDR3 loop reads CASRRADRLYSNQPQHF. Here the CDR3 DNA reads TGTGCCAGCAGGAGGGCGGACAGGTTGTATAGCAATCAGCCCCAGCATTTT.

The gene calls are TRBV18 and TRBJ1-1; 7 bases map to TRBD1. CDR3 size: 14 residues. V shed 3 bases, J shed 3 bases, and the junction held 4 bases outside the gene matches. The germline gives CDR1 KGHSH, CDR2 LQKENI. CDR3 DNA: TGTGCCAGCTCACCCACAGGGGTTCACACTGAAGCTTTCTTT. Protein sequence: CASSPTGVHTEAFF.

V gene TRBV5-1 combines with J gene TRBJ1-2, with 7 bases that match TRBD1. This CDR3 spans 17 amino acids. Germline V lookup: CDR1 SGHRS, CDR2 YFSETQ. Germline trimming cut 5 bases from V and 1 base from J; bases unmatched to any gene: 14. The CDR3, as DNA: TGCGCCAGCAGGCATGACAGGGATTTGGAAATTAACTATGGCTACACCTTC. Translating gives CASRHDRDLEINYGYTF.

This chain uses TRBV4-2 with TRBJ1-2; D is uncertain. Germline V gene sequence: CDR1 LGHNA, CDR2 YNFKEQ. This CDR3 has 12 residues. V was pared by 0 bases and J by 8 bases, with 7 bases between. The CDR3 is CASSQDYSGYTF. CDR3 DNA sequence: TGTGCCAGCAGCCAAGATTATAGCGGCTACACCTTC.

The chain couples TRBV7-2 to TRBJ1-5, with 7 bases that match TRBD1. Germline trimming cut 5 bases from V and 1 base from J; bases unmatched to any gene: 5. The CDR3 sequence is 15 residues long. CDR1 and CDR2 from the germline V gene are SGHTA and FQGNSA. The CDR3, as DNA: TGTGCCAGCAGCACGAGACAGGGAAGCAATCAGCCCCAGCATTTT. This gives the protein CASSTRQGSNQPQHF.

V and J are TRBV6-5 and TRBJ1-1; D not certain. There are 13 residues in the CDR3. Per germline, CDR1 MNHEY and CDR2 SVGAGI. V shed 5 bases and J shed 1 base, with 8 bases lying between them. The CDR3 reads CASSQIENTEAFF. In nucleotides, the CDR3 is TGTGCCAGCAGTCAAATAGAGAACACTGAAGCTTTCTTT.

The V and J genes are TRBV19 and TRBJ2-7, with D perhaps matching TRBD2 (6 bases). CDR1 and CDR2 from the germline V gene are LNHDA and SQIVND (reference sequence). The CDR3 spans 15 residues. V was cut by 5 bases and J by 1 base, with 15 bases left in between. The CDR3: CASSFPGLISYEQYF. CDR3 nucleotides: TGTGCCAGTAGTTTCCCGGGACTGATTTCCTACGAGCAGTACTTC.

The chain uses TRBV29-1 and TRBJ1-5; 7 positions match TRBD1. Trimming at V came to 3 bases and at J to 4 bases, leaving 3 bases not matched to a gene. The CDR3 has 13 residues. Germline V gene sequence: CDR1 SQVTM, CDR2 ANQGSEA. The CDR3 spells CSVDTGVNQPQHF. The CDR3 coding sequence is TGCAGCGTTGACACAGGGGTAAATCAGCCCCAGCATTTT.

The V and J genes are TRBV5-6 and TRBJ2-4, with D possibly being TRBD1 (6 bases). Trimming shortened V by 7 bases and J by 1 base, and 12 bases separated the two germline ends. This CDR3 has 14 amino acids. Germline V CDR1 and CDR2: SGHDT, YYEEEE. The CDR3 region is CASFQGIAKNIQYF. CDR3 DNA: TGTGCCAGCTTCCAGGGGATCGCCAAAAACATTCAGTACTTC. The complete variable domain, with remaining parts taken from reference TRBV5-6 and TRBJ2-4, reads DAGVTQSPTHLIKTRGQQVTLRCSPKSGHDTVSWYQQALGQGPQFIFQYYEEEERQRGNFPDRFSGHQFPNYSSELNVNALLLGDSALYLCASFQGIAKNIQYFGAGTRLSVL.

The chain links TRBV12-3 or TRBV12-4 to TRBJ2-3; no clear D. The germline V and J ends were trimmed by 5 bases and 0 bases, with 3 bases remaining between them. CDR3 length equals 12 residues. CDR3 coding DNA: TGTGCCAGCAGTCTTAGCACAGATACGCAGTATTTT. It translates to CASSLSTDTQYF.

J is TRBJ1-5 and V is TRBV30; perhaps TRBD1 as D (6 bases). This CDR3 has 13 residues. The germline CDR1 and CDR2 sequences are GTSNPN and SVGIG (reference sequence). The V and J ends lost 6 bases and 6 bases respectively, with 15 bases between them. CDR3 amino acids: CACSQGTGQPQHF. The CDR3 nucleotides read TGTGCCTGTAGTCAGGGGACGGGTCAGCCCCAGCATTTT.

The CDR3 nucleotides read TGCGCCAGCAGCTCAGGGACAGGGGTTCAAGAGACCCAGTACTTC. It encodes CASSSGTGVQETQYF. The rearrangement joins TRBV5-1 to TRBJ2-5; 10 bases map to TRBD1. The V gene's germline CDR1 is SGHRS and CDR2 YFSETQ. CDR3 length: 15 amino acids. The V segment lost 3 bases and the J segment 2 bases; nucleotides outside the gene matches: 4.

The DNA of the CDR3 is TGTGCCAGTATCAGGGGAACGAACACCGGGGAGCTGTTTTTT. It encodes CASIRGTNTGELFF. The rearrangement uses TRBV19 and TRBJ2-2, with D possibly matching TRBD1 (6 bases). The CDR3 length is 14 residues. CDR1 is LNHDA, CDR2 SQIVND, per germline (reference sequence). The V gene lost 7 bases and the J gene lost 0 bases, with 9 bases spanning the gap.

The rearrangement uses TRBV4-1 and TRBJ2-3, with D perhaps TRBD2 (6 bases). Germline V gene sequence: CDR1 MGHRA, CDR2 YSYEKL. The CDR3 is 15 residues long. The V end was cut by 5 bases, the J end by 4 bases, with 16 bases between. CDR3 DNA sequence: TGCGCCAGCAGCAAGGTGGAGGGCCCAGCAGATACGCAGTATTTT. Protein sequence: CASSKVEGPADTQYF.

This CDR3 is CASSESGQGHEKLFF. The CDR3 DNA is TGTGCCAGCAGCGAATCGGGACAGGGGCATGAAAAACTGTTTTTT. The rearrangement joins TRBV7-9 to TRBJ1-4; TRBD1 aligns across 10 bases. CDR3 length: 15 residues. V shed 5 bases, J shed 6 bases, and the junction held 6 bases outside the gene matches. CDR1 and CDR2 (germline): SEHNR, FQNEAQ (reference sequence).